The T cell receptor beta chain described here comes from a study of identical twins. Each CDR3 protein gets one entry after TCRdb re-called the 5' RACE reads with MiXCR. The sample lists some 710,000 distinct CDR3 sequences; around 6% were seen once. Germline lookup yields CDR1 MNHEY and CDR2 SMNVEV (reference sequence). The CDR3 is made up of 15 amino acids. Trimming stripped 4 bases from V and 7 bases from J, with 16 bases between. V usage is TRBV27 and J usage is TRBJ2-2, with D unclear. The TCR sequence derives from a man aged 18 to 30 in good health. Sequenced: naive T cells sorted from blood. DNA for the CDR3: TGTGCCAGCAGTTCGATAGGCGGTGGTGGCGGGGAGCTGTTTTTT. Amino acids: CASSSIGGGGGELFF.